Following are 32 T cell receptor beta chains from one sample sequenced in a study of T-cell reconstitution after alpha-beta-depleted transplantation in children. Unique molecular identifiers were built into the TCRbeta library. One entry per CDR3 protein results from TCRdb running MiXCR on the PCR reads. The sample includes approximately 980,000 distinct CDR3 sequences, roughly 31% of them seen just once. The sequencing used PBMCs, mostly from graft donor cells, collected 360 days after TCRalphabeta/CD19-depleted stem cell transplant. These receptors all stem from a boy under two years old who had a stem cell transplant for SCID, so the T cells may come from the graft donor.

The chain couples TRBV15 to TRBJ2-6; 9 nucleotides agree with TRBD1. The CDR3 runs to 19 residues. Germline trimming cut 5 bases from V and 0 bases from J; bases unmatched to any gene: 11. Germline CDR1 reads LNHNV; CDR2 reads YYDKDF (reference sequence). The CDR3 sequence: CATSGEMTGGFSGANVLTF. CDR3 DNA sequence: TGTGCCACCAGCGGTGAAATGACAGGGGGGTTCTCTGGGGCCAACGTCCTGACTTTC. Combining the CDR3 with reference TRBV15 and TRBJ2-6 gives the whole variable domain DAMVIQNPRYQVTQFGKPVTLSCSQTLNHNVMYWYQQKSSQAPKLLFHYYDKDFNNEADTPDNFQSRRPNTSFCFLDIRSPGLGDTAMYLCATSGEMTGGFSGANVLTFGAGSRLTVL.

The chain links TRBV20-1 to TRBJ2-2; D assignment may be TRBD1 or TRBD2 (5 bases each). Germline CDR1 is DFQATT and CDR2 is SNEGSKA (reference sequence). V was cut by 6 bases and J by 4 bases, with 18 bases left in between. The CDR3 sequence is 15 residues long. CDR3 protein: CSAGGHTRGTGELFF. The CDR3 nucleotides are TGCAGTGCAGGAGGACACACCCGAGGCACCGGGGAGCTGTTTTTT.

A note on this clonotype: Its ends do not fully match the called genes, so a read error is possible. The rearrangement links TRBV6-1 to TRBJ1-5; 8 bases map to TRBD1. The CDR3 has 15 amino acids. CDR1 is MNHNS and CDR2 is SASEGT in the germline V gene. The CDR3 region is CPSRPRGRGDQPQHF. The CDR3 DNA reads as TGTCCCAGCCGACCCAGGGGGCGCGGGGATCAGCCCCAGCATTTT.

The gene calls are TRBV20-1 and TRBJ2-7; TRBD1 agrees at 10 bases. The CDR3 is 18 residues long. Unmatched junction bases numbered 18, after V lost 0 bases and J lost 7 bases. CDR1 is DFQATT, CDR2 SNEGSKA, per germline (reference sequence). CDR3 in DNA: TGCAGTGCTAGAGATAGGAGATTTCCCGGGACAGGGGTCTTTGAGCAGTACTTC. It translates to CSARDRRFPGTGVFEQYF.

J is TRBJ2-1 and V is TRBV5-1; 10 positions agree with TRBD2. CDR3 length equals 16 residues. CDR1 SGHRS and CDR2 YFSETQ come from the germline V gene. V dropped 0 bases and J dropped 5; count of bases not matched to a gene: 5. In DNA form, the CDR3 reads TGCGCCAGCAGCTTGGTTCCCAGCGGGGGGGACAATGAGCAGTTCTTC. Its translation: CASSLVPSGGDNEQFF. The full variable domain, its missing parts supplied by reference TRBV5-1 and TRBJ2-1, is KAGVTQTPRYLIKTRGQQVTLSCSPISGHRSVSWYQQTPGQGLQFLFEYFSETQRNKGNFPGRFSGRQFSNSRSEMNVSTLELGDSALYLCASSLVPSGGDNEQFFGPGTRLTVL.

The chain carries TRBV7-2 and TRBJ1-6; 8 nucleotides agree with TRBD1. With V trimmed by 5 bases and J by 4 bases, 7 bases remained unmatched. The CDR3 loop spans 16 amino acids. Germline V gene sequence: CDR1 SGHTA, CDR2 FQGNSA. CDR3 loop: CASSGTGQAYNSPLHF. In DNA form, the CDR3 reads TGTGCCAGCAGCGGCACGGGACAGGCTTATAATTCACCCCTCCACTTT.

This clonotype was picked up a small number of times. A much larger clone lies one base from this, so it may be a read error. V usage is TRBV7-8 and J usage is TRBJ1-1, with D possibly matching TRBD1 (6 bases). This CDR3 has 13 residues. V lost 5 bases, J lost 1 base, and 8 bases lay in between. Germline V gene lookup returns CDR1 SGHVS and CDR2 FQNEAQ. The chain's CDR3 is CASSQTGNTEAFF. In DNA, the CDR3 is TGTGCCAGCAGCCAGACAGGGAACACTGAAGCTTTCTTT.

V gene TRBV14 combines with J gene TRBJ2-7; the match to TRBD1 covers 8 bases. Germline assignment: CDR1 SGHDN and CDR2 FVKESK. The junction had 11 bases not matched to a gene; V was cut back by 3 bases and J by 7 bases. The CDR3 is made up of 15 amino acids. For the CDR3, the DNA is TGTGCCAGCAGCCACCGAGCAGGGGGCGCGAGGGAGCAGTACTTC. This codes for CASSHRAGGAREQYF. The full variable domain, in which reference TRBV14 and TRBJ2-7 provide the parts outside the CDR3, is EAGVTQFPSHSVIEKGQTVTLRCDPISGHDNLYWYRRVMGKEIKFLLHFVKESKQDESGMPNNRFLAERTGGTYSTLKVQPAELEDSGVYFCASSHRAGGAREQYFGPGTRLTVT.

The J gene is TRBJ1-1, the V gene TRBV20-1; a possible D gene is TRBD1 (6 bases). This CDR3 region has 15 residues. The germline CDR1 and CDR2 sequences are DFQATT and SNEGSKA (reference sequence). V was pared by 3 bases and J by 5 bases, with 19 bases between. The CDR3 bases are TGCAGTGCTAGTTACTCAGGACAGCCGGGGACTGAAGCTTTCTTT. Amino acids: CSASYSGQPGTEAFF.

This clonotype was detected a few times. The chain combines TRBV20-1 with TRBJ2-6; D is possibly TRBD2 (5 bases). V was pared by 0 bases and J by 8 bases, with 14 bases between. CDR3 length: 15 residues. Germline CDR1 reads DFQATT; CDR2 reads SNEGSKA (reference sequence). The CDR3 loop reads CSARDLLSGTNVLTF. CDR3 sequence (DNA): TGCAGTGCTAGAGATCTTTTATCGGGGACCAACGTCCTGACTTTC.

The chain recombines TRBV28 with TRBJ2-2; D may be TRBD1 or TRBD2 (5 bases each). Per germline, CDR1 MDHEN and CDR2 SYDVKM. The CDR3 is 21 amino acids. Trimming stripped 3 bases from V and 0 bases from J, with 26 bases between. Written as DNA, the CDR3 is TGTGCCAGCAGTTTTCCCTCCCTTCCGGGACCCAAAGTCGCGAACACCGGGGAGCTGTTTTTT. It translates to CASSFPSLPGPKVANTGELFF. The whole variable domain, filled in from reference TRBV28 and TRBJ2-2, reads DVKVTQSSRYLVKRTGEKVFLECVQDMDHENMFWYRQDPGLGLRLIYFSYDVKMKEKGDIPEGYSVSREKKERFSLILESASTNQTSMYLCASSFPSLPGPKVANTGELFFGEGSRLTVL.

The rearrangement links TRBV20-1 to TRBJ1-2; D is undetermined. V was pared by 4 bases and J by 10 bases, with 13 bases between. Germline V lookup: CDR1 DFQATT, CDR2 SNEGSKA (reference sequence). This CDR3 comprises 11 residues. The DNA of the CDR3 is TGCAGTGCTACCCAGGTTCGCACCTACACCTTC. Translating gives CSATQVRTYTF.

V is TRBV11-1 and J is TRBJ2-6; TRBD1 matches 12 bases. V lost 5 bases to trimming and J lost 3 bases; unmatched junction nucleotides: 11. In germline, CDR1 is SGHAT, CDR2 FQDESV (reference sequence). This CDR3 is built from 19 residues. The CDR3 bases are TGTGCCAGCAGCGCCCGGAGGGGGGACAGGGGGCTTGGGGCCAACGTCCTGACTTTC. Translating it yields CASSARRGDRGLGANVLTF.

The chain employs TRBV4-2 and TRBJ2-4; D gene uncertain. Trimming took 0 bases from V and 7 from J, leaving 13 bases between them. CDR1 is LGHNA and CDR2 is YNFKEQ in the germline V gene. CDR3 length equals 15 residues. Here the CDR3 reads CASSQDFSWWNIQYF. The CDR3 DNA reads as TGTGCCAGCAGCCAAGATTTCAGTTGGTGGAACATTCAGTACTTC.

This clonotype was observed a handful of times. The junction differs from germline at one of its ends, possibly a read error. V and J are TRBV24-1 and TRBJ1-1; D perhaps matches TRBD1 (5 bases). CDR1 is KGHDR, CDR2 SFDVKD, per germline. This CDR3 is built from 13 residues. The CDR3 bases are TGTGCCACCAGTGATTACGGGCGGGGCAAGGACGTCTTT. Protein product: CATSDYGRGKDVF.

This clonotype was seen a few times. The chain joins TRBV12-3 or TRBV12-4 to TRBJ2-6; D not resolved. This CDR3 comprises 14 residues. V gave up 5 bases and J gave up 0 bases, with 5 bases separating them. CDR3 coding DNA: TGTGCCAGCAGTCCAGACTCTGGGGCCAACGTCCTGACTTTC. Its protein product is CASSPDSGANVLTF.

The chain uses TRBV10-2 and TRBJ2-7; 16 bases match TRBD2. This CDR3 has 15 amino acids. The germline V gene encodes CDR1 WSHSY and CDR2 SAAADI. The ends lost 6 bases at V and 2 bases at J; junction bases unmatched: 1. CDR3 sequence: CASRGTSGGAYEQYF. Written as DNA, the CDR3 is TGCGCCAGCAGAGGGACTAGCGGGGGGGCCTACGAGCAGTACTTC.

This chain links TRBV28 with TRBJ1-5; the D gene is possibly TRBD1 (5 bases). The CDR3 is 15 residues long. V was pared by 6 bases and J by 1 base, with 13 bases between. Germline lookup yields CDR1 MDHEN and CDR2 SYDVKM. As DNA, the CDR3 is TGTGCCAGCAGCCCCTTTGGGGGGAGCAATCAGCCCCAGCATTTT. Translated, it gives CASSPFGGSNQPQHF.

Comments on this clonotype: This may stem from a read error, because a much larger clone lies one nucleotide away. The J gene is TRBJ2-1, the V gene TRBV20-1, with D uncertain. CDR3 length: 14 amino acids. Germline V gene lookup returns CDR1 DFQATT and CDR2 SNEGSKA (reference sequence). Trimming removed 1 base from V and 8 bases from J, with 15 bases in between. CDR3 amino acids: CSARGLHTYDEQFF. CDR3 DNA sequence: TGCAGTGCTAGAGGGCTACACACTTACGATGAGCAGTTCTTC.

The V gene is TRBV12-3 or TRBV12-4, the J gene TRBJ1-5; D might be TRBD1 (6 bases). V lost 4 bases to trimming and J lost 4 bases, with 11 bases between them. The CDR3 length is 14 residues. CDR3 sequence reads: CASSSGDRNQPQHF. The CDR3 DNA follows: TGTGCCAGCAGTTCAGGCGACAGGAATCAGCCCCAGCATTTT.

The V gene is TRBV6-5, the J gene TRBJ1-4; possibly TRBD1 for D (6 bases). The CDR3 runs to 14 residues. Germline CDR1 is MNHEY and CDR2 is SVGAGI. The V gene lost 2 bases and the J gene lost 8 bases, with 12 bases spanning the gap. CDR3 region: CASSYGGLGEKLFF. The CDR3 DNA reads as TGTGCCAGCAGTTACGGGGGGCTGGGGGAAAAACTGTTTTTT.

The J gene is TRBJ2-1, the V gene TRBV5-1, with no clear D. Germline CDR1 and CDR2: SGHRS and YFSETQ. Trimming pared 0 bases from V and 1 base from J, leaving 8 bases between. The CDR3 spans 15 residues. CDR3 nucleotides: TGCGCCAGCAGCTTGGGGGCGTTTTCCTACAATGAGCAGTTCTTC. Protein product: CASSLGAFSYNEQFF.

In its sample, this clonotype was seen a few times. V is TRBV12-3 or TRBV12-4 and J is TRBJ2-3; 7 bases are a match to TRBD1. V shed 0 bases and J 3 bases; nucleotides not matched to a gene: 12. CDR3 length: 18 residues. The CDR3 nucleotides are TGTGCCAGCAGTTTAGCGCTAATAGGGCAGGGGGTGACAGATACGCAGTATTTT. Its protein is CASSLALIGQGVTDTQYF.

Only a few counts were recorded for this clonotype. V and J are TRBV6-6 and TRBJ1-2; no reliable D call. The CDR3 length is 12 residues. Germline V lookup: CDR1 MNHNY, CDR2 SVGAGI (reference sequence). V was trimmed by 5 bases and J by 3 bases, leaving 7 bases between them. CDR3 DNA sequence: TGTGCCAGCAGTGGACGGGACTATGGCTACACCTTC. Its translation is CASSGRDYGYTF.

This clonotype was picked up a small number of times. One end of the junction fails to match germline, which may point to a read error. The chain carries TRBV5-1 and TRBJ1-2; D possibly corresponds to TRBD1 (6 bases). The CDR3 totals 13 residues. Germline V gene data show CDR1 as SGHRS and CDR2 as YFSETQ. CDR3 DNA: TGCGCCTGCAGCTTGGGGCAGGGGTCCGGCTACACCTTC. Its translation is CACSLGQGSGYTF.

The chain has TRBV4-2 and TRBJ2-1, with D perhaps matching TRBD2 (6 bases). Germline-derived CDR1 and CDR2 are LGHNA and YNFKEQ. V lost 1 base and J lost 6, with 16 bases in between. The CDR3 extends over 16 amino acids. CDR3 DNA sequence: TGTGCCAGCAGCCAAGGGGGTAATGCGGGGATCAATGAGCAGTTCTTC. Its protein is CASSQGGNAGINEQFF.

CDR3: CSVVWVPETQYF. DNA for the CDR3: TGCAGCGTTGTTTGGGTACCGGAGACCCAGTACTTC. The chain employs TRBV29-1 and TRBJ2-5; D ambiguous. From germline, CDR1 is SQVTM and CDR2 ANQGSEA. CDR3 length equals 12 residues. Trimming took 4 bases from V and 5 from J, leaving 11 bases between them.

V is TRBV20-1 and J is TRBJ2-5; 8 bases are a match to TRBD2. The trim removed 4 bases at V and 5 bases at J, leaving 12 bases unmatched. CDR1 DFQATT and CDR2 SNEGSKA come from the germline V gene (reference sequence). This CDR3 is 15 amino acids long. CDR3 coding DNA: TGCAGTGCTATACTCCCCCGGGGGGGCGGGGAGACCCAGTACTTC. Translation gives CSAILPRGGGETQYF.

The chain links TRBV15 to TRBJ1-1, with D uncertain. This CDR3 comprises 15 residues. The V gene lost 0 bases and the J gene lost 4 bases, with 12 bases spanning the gap. Looked up from germline, CDR1 is LNHNV and CDR2 is YYDKDF (reference sequence). CDR3 loop: CATSRDLGSGTEAFF. For the CDR3, the DNA is TGTGCCACCAGCAGAGATCTGGGAAGTGGCACTGAAGCTTTCTTT.

This chain uses TRBV12-3 or TRBV12-4 with TRBJ2-2; TRBD2 is a possible D gene (5 bases). Trimming removed 3 bases from V and 3 bases from J, with 8 bases in between. CDR3 length: 14 amino acids. As DNA, the CDR3 is TGTGCCAGCAGTTTCCGGGGAGACACCGGGGAGCTGTTTTTT. Its translation: CASSFRGDTGELFF.

This clonotype was detected a few times. J is TRBJ2-7 and V is TRBV20-1; 11 nucleotides line up with TRBD1. After removal of 1 base from V and 3 bases from J, the junction contained 2 bases not matched to a gene. Per germline, CDR1 DFQATT and CDR2 SNEGSKA (reference sequence). This CDR3 is built from 14 residues. CDR3 coding DNA: TGCAGTGCTAGAGGGGGACAGGGGGGCTACGAGCAGTACTTC. This encodes CSARGGQGGYEQYF.

The rearrangement uses TRBV28 and TRBJ1-3; D gene ambiguous. Germline V CDR1 and CDR2: MDHEN, SYDVKM. This CDR3 comprises 16 residues. V was shortened by 10 bases and J by 0 bases, with 19 bases between the two germline ends. The CDR3 reads CATGRLFTSSGNTIYF. CDR3 sequence (DNA): TGTGCCACCGGCCGGCTATTCACAAGCTCTGGAAACACCATATATTTT.